One and the same sample provided the 6 T cell receptor beta chains below, sequenced in a study of T cells after yellow fever vaccination. MiXCR was run by TCRdb on the 5' RACE reads, yielding one entry per CDR3 protein. The sample has 160,000 or so distinct CDR3 sequences; under 7.5% are singletons. Specimen: CD4+ T cells sorted from PBMCs, collected 5 days after the first yellow fever vaccination. The receptors derive from a man aged 18-30 years who received the YFV17D yellow fever vaccine.

The CDR3: CAWSALWGDRTDTQYF. The CDR3 nucleotides are TGTGCCTGGAGCGCCCTTTGGGGGGATCGCACAGATACGCAGTATTTT. The chain carries TRBV30 and TRBJ2-3; perhaps TRBD2 as D (6 bases). CDR1 and CDR2 (germline): GTSNPN, SVGIG (reference sequence). V was pared by 3 bases and J by 1 base, with 17 bases between. The CDR3 spans 16 residues.

This chain uses TRBV5-6 with TRBJ1-1, with a tentative D call TRBD1 (5 bases). Trimming stripped 2 bases from V and 4 bases from J, with 12 bases between. The CDR3 extends over 14 amino acids. Germline-derived CDR1 and CDR2 are SGHDT and YYEEEE. For the CDR3, the DNA is TGTGCCAGCAGCTTAAGGGGATTGGTCACTGAAGCTTTCTTT. The encoded protein is CASSLRGLVTEAFF.

This clonotype was seen at least ten times. The chain carries TRBV6-1 and TRBJ1-2; D gene unclear. Trimming stripped 0 bases from V and 4 bases from J, with 12 bases between. The CDR3 has 15 residues. Germline V gene lookup returns CDR1 MNHNS and CDR2 SASEGT. CDR3: CASSEASGKGYGYTF. Here the CDR3 DNA reads TGTGCCAGCAGTGAAGCATCGGGAAAAGGCTATGGCTACACCTTC.

Many counts were recorded for this clonotype. The chain employs TRBV20-1 and TRBJ2-5, with TRBD1 matching 7 bases. The ends lost 3 bases at V and 5 bases at J; junction bases unmatched: 9. The CDR3 has 14 amino acids. Germline CDR1 DFQATT, CDR2 SNEGSKA (reference sequence). The CDR3 nucleotides are TGCAGTGCTAGGCTCGGTGACAGGGTCGAGACCCAGTACTTC. It codes for CSARLGDRVETQYF.

This clonotype has a count of ten or more. The chain uses TRBV11-2 and TRBJ2-3; 12 positions match TRBD2. Germline trimming cut 4 bases from V and 3 bases from J; bases unmatched to any gene: 5. This CDR3 is built from 16 residues. Germline CDR1 reads SGHAT; CDR2 reads FQNNGV. The CDR3 protein is CASSSLAGGTTDTQYF. CDR3 nucleotide sequence: TGTGCCAGCAGCTCTCTAGCGGGGGGGACGACAGATACGCAGTATTTT.

The chain couples TRBV6-1 to TRBJ2-6; D unclear. Trimming left V 7 bases short and J 0 bases short, with 13 bases between. CDR1 and CDR2 (germline): MNHNS, SASEGT. The CDR3 is 16 amino acids. CDR3 bases: TGTGCCAGCACCCTGACATCCCCCTCTGGGGCCAACGTCCTGACTTTC. This gives the protein CASTLTSPSGANVLTF.